The rows below give T cell receptor beta chains drawn from one sample of a study of blood T cell repertoires in COVID-19. Generated by immunoSEQ multiplex PCR, the TCRdb table keeps only in-frame clones and is missing some. This table holds approximately 52,000 clones, 75% to 90% found once. The sequencing input was peripheral blood. These receptors were taken from a man in his 60s with active COVID-19. The CDR3 runs from the conserved cysteine through the conserved F or W. A D gene is named only where the DNA matches it firmly. Only some rows state a clone size, as once, few, many or a class for expanded clones.

J: TRBJ2-3
length: 16
size: -
D: TRBD2
V: TRBV15
CDR3: CATSSRASGHTDTQYF
DNA: TGTGCCACCAGCTCTCGGGCTAGCGGCCACACAGATACGCAGTATTTT

J: TRBJ2-1
length: 14
size: once
D: TRBD2
V: TRBV5-1
CDR3: CASSQTSGVFEQFF
DNA: TGCGCCAGCAGCCAGACTAGCGGTGTATTCGAGCAGTTCTTC

J: TRBJ2-3
length: 13
size: few
D: -
V: TRBV29-1
CDR3: CSVGGGMTDTQYF
DNA: TGCAGCGTTGGTGGCGGGATGACAGATACGCAGTATTTT

J: TRBJ2-3
length: 14
size: -
D: TRBD2
V: TRBV20-1
CDR3: CSASGASGEDTQYF
DNA: TGCAGTGCTAGTGGGGCTAGCGGGGAGGATACGCAGTATTTT

J: TRBJ1-1
length: 14
size: -
D: -
V: TRBV9
CDR3: CASSVGHGGTEAFF
DNA: TGTGCCAGCAGCGTAGGACACGGGGGCACTGAAGCTTTCTTT

J: TRBJ2-3
length: 19
size: -
D: TRBD2
V: TRBV4-2
CDR3: CASSPLGLAGIPRTDTQYF
DNA: TGTGCCAGCAGCCCGCTGGGACTAGCGGGAATCCCCAGAACAGATACGCAGTATTTT

J: TRBJ1-1
length: 14
size: -
D: -
V: TRBV7-8
CDR3: CASSTRTGHAEAFF
DNA: TGTGCCAGCAGCACTCGAACAGGGCATGCCGAAGCTTTCTTT

J: TRBJ1-1
length: 15
size: -
D: TRBD1
V: TRBV27
CDR3: CASSLAGTGYTEAFF
DNA: TGTGCCAGCAGTTTGGCTGGGACAGGGTACACTGAAGCTTTCTTT

J: TRBJ1-5
length: 15
size: -
D: -
V: TRBV5-1
CDR3: CASRETDYSNQPQHF
DNA: TGCGCCAGCAGGGAGACGGATTATAGCAATCAGCCCCAGCATTTT

J: TRBJ2-1
length: 13
size: once
D: -
V: TRBV12-3/TRBV12-4
CDR3: CASSSSRGGEQFF
DNA: TGTGCCAGCAGTTCGTCCCGCGGTGGTGAGCAGTTCTTC

J: TRBJ2-2
length: 16
size: -
D: TRBD2
V: TRBV4-3
CDR3: CASSQVVAGLTGELFF
DNA: TGCGCCAGCAGCCAAGTGGTAGCGGGATTGACCGGGGAGCTGTTTTTT

J: TRBJ1-6
length: 14
size: once
D: -
V: TRBV7-8
CDR3: CASTQGQGNSPLHF
DNA: TGTGCCAGCACCCAAGGCCAGGGAAATTCACCCCTCCACTTT

J: TRBJ2-7
length: 14
size: -
D: TRBD1
V: TRBV4-1
CDR3: CASSPDRGSYEQYF
DNA: TGCGCCAGCAGCCCCGACAGGGGGTCTTACGAGCAGTACTTC

J: TRBJ2-7
length: 15
size: -
D: TRBD2
V: TRBV3-1/TRBV3-2
CDR3: CASSPTSGGSYEQYF
DNA: TGTGCCAGCAGTCCCACTAGCGGGGGATCCTACGAGCAGTACTTC

J: TRBJ1-1
length: 11
size: -
D: -
V: TRBV2
CDR3: CASLSNTEAFF
DNA: TGTGCCAGTTTGAGTAACACTGAAGCTTTCTTT

J: TRBJ1-2
length: 15
size: -
D: TRBD1
V: TRBV6-5
CDR3: CASSLQGESHYGYTF
DNA: TGTGCCAGCAGTCTACAGGGGGAAAGTCACTATGGCTACACCTTC

J: TRBJ2-3
length: 16
size: -
D: TRBD2
V: TRBV7-3
CDR3: CASSPTSGESTDTQYF
DNA: TGTGCCAGCAGCCCGACTAGCGGGGAAAGCACAGATACGCAGTATTTT

J: TRBJ2-1
length: 15
size: once
D: -
V: TRBV5-1
CDR3: CASSLYGRAPDEQFF
DNA: TGCGCCAGCAGCTTGTACGGCAGGGCTCCCGATGAGCAGTTCTTC

J: TRBJ2-5
length: 13
size: few
D: TRBD1
V: TRBV2
CDR3: CASHRGLGETQYF
DNA: TGTGCCAGCCACAGGGGGCTGGGAGAGACCCAGTACTTC

J: TRBJ2-5
length: 15
size: -
D: TRBD1
V: TRBV19
CDR3: CASSRDSLYQETQYF
DNA: TGTGCCAGTAGTAGGGACAGTTTGTACCAAGAGACCCAGTACTTC

J: TRBJ2-2
length: 15
size: -
D: TRBD2
V: TRBV9
CDR3: CASSVGGRENGELFF
DNA: TGTGCCAGCAGCGTAGGAGGGCGGGAGAACGGGGAGCTGTTTTTT

J: TRBJ2-6
length: 18
size: -
D: -
V: TRBV7-9
CDR3: CASSLVQGGSSGANVLTF
DNA: TGTGCCAGCAGCTTAGTGCAGGGGGGCAGCTCTGGGGCCAACGTCCTGACTTTC

J: TRBJ1-5
length: 20
size: -
D: TRBD1
V: TRBV28
CDR3: CASRKVNRGTGVYGNQPQHF
DNA: TGTGCCAGCAGGAAAGTTAATAGAGGGACAGGGGTTTACGGCAATCAGCCCCAGCATTTT

J: TRBJ2-2
length: 14
size: few
D: -
V: TRBV28
CDR3: CASSFREITGELFF
DNA: TGTGCCAGCAGTTTTAGGGAGATCACCGGGGAGCTGTTTTTT

J: TRBJ1-6
length: 14
size: -
D: -
V: TRBV6-4
CDR3: CASSHQGGNSPLHF
DNA: TGTGCCAGCAGTCATCAGGGTGGGAATTCACCCCTCCACTTT

J: TRBJ1-4
length: 15
size: -
D: -
V: TRBV4-2
CDR3: CASSPSTGGNEKLFF
DNA: TGTGCCAGCAGCCCCTCGACAGGTGGAAATGAAAAACTGTTTTTT

J: TRBJ2-7
length: 15
size: -
D: -
V: TRBV7-2
CDR3: CASSLAGAGSYEQYF
DNA: TGTGCCAGCAGCTTAGCGGGGGCGGGCTCCTACGAGCAGTACTTC

J: TRBJ2-5
length: 16
size: few
D: TRBD1
V: TRBV28
CDR3: CASTPPGTGVYETQYF
DNA: TGTGCCAGCACCCCCCCCGGGACAGGGGTCTACGAGACCCAGTACTTC

J: TRBJ2-5
length: 14
size: -
D: TRBD1
V: TRBV5-1
CDR3: CASSQAGQGETQYF
DNA: TGCGCCAGCAGCCAAGCCGGACAGGGGGAGACCCAGTACTTC

J: TRBJ2-7
length: 14
size: -
D: TRBD1
V: TRBV5-6
CDR3: CASSSGQGGNEQYF
DNA: TGTGCCAGCAGCTCCGGACAGGGGGGAAACGAGCAGTACTTC

J: TRBJ2-2
length: 17
size: -
D: TRBD2
V: TRBV15
CDR3: CATSRSALADNTGELFF
DNA: TGTGCCACCAGCAGATCGGCTCTAGCGGATAACACCGGGGAGCTGTTTTTT

J: TRBJ2-7
length: 15
size: -
D: TRBD1
V: TRBV9
CDR3: CASSVGGTVTYEQYF
DNA: TGTGCCAGCAGCGTAGGAGGGACAGTTACCTACGAGCAGTACTTC

J: TRBJ2-2
length: 16
size: -
D: TRBD2
V: TRBV4-2
CDR3: CASSQAPAGGTGELFF
DNA: TGTGCCAGCAGCCAAGCCCCAGCGGGAGGTACCGGGGAGCTGTTTTTT

J: TRBJ1-6
length: 14
size: -
D: -
V: TRBV21-1
CDR3: CASSNYRGPSPLHF
DNA: TGTGCCAGCAGCAACTACAGGGGGCCTTCACCCCTCCACTTT

J: TRBJ2-7
length: 14
size: once
D: -
V: TRBV5-1
CDR3: CASSEYRASYEQYF
DNA: TGCGCCAGCAGCGAATACAGGGCCTCCTACGAGCAGTACTTC

J: TRBJ2-7
length: 13
size: -
D: TRBD1
V: TRBV14
CDR3: CASSRTGSKEQYF
DNA: TGTGCCAGCAGCCGGACAGGGTCGAAGGAGCAGTACTTC

J: TRBJ2-2
length: 16
size: once
D: -
V: TRBV3-1/TRBV3-2
CDR3: CASSHVIGTGHGELFF
DNA: TGTGCCAGCAGCCATGTGATCGGAACAGGGCACGGGGAGCTGTTTTTT

J: TRBJ1-5
length: 14
size: few
D: -
V: TRBV29-1
CDR3: CSVGKGGANQPQHF
DNA: TGCAGCGTTGGTAAAGGGGGAGCCAATCAGCCCCAGCATTTT

J: TRBJ2-5
length: 16
size: -
D: TRBD2
V: TRBV4-2
CDR3: CASSRRSGMGEETQYF
DNA: TGTGCCAGCAGCCGTCGTAGCGGGATGGGAGAAGAGACCCAGTACTTC

J: TRBJ2-1
length: 14
size: -
D: -
V: TRBV6-6
CDR3: CASSLGRTYNEQFF
DNA: TGTGCCAGCAGTTTGGGCAGGACCTACAATGAGCAGTTCTTC

J: TRBJ2-5
length: 16
size: -
D: TRBD1
V: TRBV5-4
CDR3: CASSSNAGQGSETQYF
DNA: TGTGCCAGCAGCTCTAACGCCGGACAGGGCAGTGAGACCCAGTACTTC

J: TRBJ1-1
length: 12
size: -
D: -
V: TRBV11-3
CDR3: CASSFTGTEAFF
DNA: TGTGCCAGCAGCTTTACAGGGACTGAAGCTTTCTTT

J: TRBJ2-1
length: 15
size: -
D: -
V: TRBV9
CDR3: CASSVGLERSNEQFF
DNA: TGTGCCAGCAGCGTAGGTCTAGAGAGGAGCAATGAGCAGTTCTTC

J: TRBJ2-7
length: 14
size: -
D: -
V: TRBV9
CDR3: CASSVLDSNVEQYF
DNA: TGTGCCAGCAGCGTTTTGGACAGTAATGTCGAGCAGTACTTC

J: TRBJ2-3
length: 16
size: -
D: -
V: TRBV7-9
CDR3: CASSPRLGGNTDTQYF
DNA: TGTGCCAGCAGCCCCCGGCTGGGGGGAAACACAGATACGCAGTATTTT

J: TRBJ1-2
length: 17
size: -
D: TRBD1
V: TRBV3-1/TRBV3-2
CDR3: CASSRGARQGAGYGYTF
DNA: TGTGCCAGCAGCCGGGGGGCCAGACAGGGGGCGGGCTATGGCTACACCTTC

J: TRBJ2-3
length: 12
size: -
D: -
V: TRBV6-4
CDR3: CASSEGSGAQYF
DNA: TGTGCCAGCAGTGAAGGATCGGGAGCGCAGTATTTT

J: TRBJ2-2
length: 13
size: -
D: -
V: TRBV12-3/TRBV12-4
CDR3: CASSFTRTGELFF
DNA: TGTGCCAGCAGTTTCACGCGGACCGGGGAGCTGTTTTTT

J: TRBJ2-7
length: 13
size: -
D: -
V: TRBV21-1
CDR3: CASSPGQGYEQYF
DNA: TGTGCCAGCAGCCCCGGACAGGGCTACGAGCAGTACTTC

J: TRBJ1-3
length: 12
size: few
D: -
V: TRBV2
CDR3: CASSPSSDTIYF
DNA: TGTGCCAGCAGTCCATCTTCGGACACCATATATTTT

J: TRBJ2-4
length: 14
size: few
D: -
V: TRBV5-1
CDR3: CASSLTGVKNIQYF
DNA: TGCGCCAGCAGCTTGACGGGAGTCAAAAACATTCAGTACTTC

J: TRBJ2-2
length: 15
size: few
D: TRBD2
V: TRBV6-2/TRBV6-3
CDR3: CASSRGTRAAGELFF
DNA: TGTGCCAGCAGTCGCGGGACTAGGGCGGCCGGGGAGCTGTTTTTT

J: TRBJ1-4
length: 15
size: -
D: -
V: TRBV12-1
CDR3: CASSLDRGRSEKLFF
DNA: TGTGCCAGCAGCCTCGACAGGGGTCGAAGTGAAAAACTGTTTTTT

J: TRBJ2-1
length: 15
size: -
D: TRBD2
V: TRBV10-3
CDR3: CAISESNLAGRRQFF
DNA: TGTGCCATCAGTGAGTCGAACCTAGCGGGACGTCGGCAGTTCTTC

J: TRBJ2-7
length: 14
size: -
D: TRBD1
V: TRBV7-9
CDR3: CASSRVEGAREQYF
DNA: TGTGCCAGCAGCCGCGTCGAGGGGGCGCGAGAGCAGTACTTC

J: TRBJ2-7
length: 15
size: -
D: -
V: TRBV28
CDR3: CASKLGGTHNYEQYF
DNA: TGTGCCAGCAAACTCGGCGGTACCCACAACTACGAGCAGTACTTC